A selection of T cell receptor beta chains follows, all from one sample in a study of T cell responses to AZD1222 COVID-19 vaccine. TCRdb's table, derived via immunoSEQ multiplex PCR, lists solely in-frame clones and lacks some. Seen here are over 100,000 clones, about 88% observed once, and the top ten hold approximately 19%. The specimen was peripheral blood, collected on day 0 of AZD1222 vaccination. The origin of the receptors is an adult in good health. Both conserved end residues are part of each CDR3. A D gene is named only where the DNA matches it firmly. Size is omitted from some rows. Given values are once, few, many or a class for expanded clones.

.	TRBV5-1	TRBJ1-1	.	CASSLLGEVTEAFF	TGCGCCAGCAGCCTCCTGGGGGAGGTCACTGAAGCTTTCTTT
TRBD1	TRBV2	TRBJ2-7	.	CASSVDIGTAYEQYF	TGTGCCAGCAGTGTTGATATTGGGACAGCCTACGAGCAGTACTTC
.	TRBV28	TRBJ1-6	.	CASTQQTSSYNSPLHF	TGTGCCAGTACTCAACAGACAAGCTCCTATAATTCACCCCTCCACTTT
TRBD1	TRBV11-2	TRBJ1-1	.	CASSRTGVWTEAFF	TGTGCCAGCAGCCGGACAGGGGTTTGGACTGAAGCTTTCTTT
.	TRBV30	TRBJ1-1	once	CAWDGQMNTEAFF	TGTGCCTGGGACGGACAGATGAACACTGAAGCTTTCTTT
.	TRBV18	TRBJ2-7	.	CASSPDRTGGTQYF	TGTGCCAGCTCACCAGACCGGACCGGGGGAACACAGTACTTC
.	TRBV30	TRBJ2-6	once	CAWSYSSGANVLTF	TGTGCCTGGAGTTACAGCTCTGGGGCCAACGTCCTGACTTTC
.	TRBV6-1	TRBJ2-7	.	CASSESLGSPYEQYF	TGTGCCAGCAGTGAAAGTCTGGGCTCCCCCTACGAGCAGTACTTC
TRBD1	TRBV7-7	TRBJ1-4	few	CASSPAGPGGFEKLFF	TGTGCCAGCAGCCCGGCCGGTCCAGGGGGGTTTGAAAAACTGTTTTTT
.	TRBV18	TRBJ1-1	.	CASSPGNTEAFF	TGTGCCAGCTCACCAGGGAACACTGAAGCTTTCTTT
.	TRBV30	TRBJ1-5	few	CAWSVGGDQPQHF	TGTGCCTGGAGTGTGGGGGGGGATCAGCCCCAGCATTTT
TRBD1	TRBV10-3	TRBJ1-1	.	CAINGQGGTEAFF	TGTGCCATCAACGGACAGGGCGGCACTGAAGCTTTCTTT
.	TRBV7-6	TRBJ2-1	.	CASSPPLGSSYNEQFF	TGTGCCAGCAGCCCACCACTGGGGAGCTCCTACAATGAGCAGTTCTTC
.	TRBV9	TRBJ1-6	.	CASSSVPYNSPLHF	TGTGCCAGCAGCTCAGTTCCCTATAATTCACCCCTCCACTTT
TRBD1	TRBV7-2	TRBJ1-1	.	CASSFPTGATEAFF	TGTGCCAGCAGCTTTCCGACAGGGGCGACTGAAGCTTTCTTT
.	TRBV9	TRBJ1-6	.	CASSVAGQGNSPLHF	TGTGCCAGCAGCGTAGCTGGGCAGGGGAATTCACCCCTCCACTTT